Below, 5 T cell receptor beta chains from the same sample are listed, as sequenced in a study of T cells in Graves' hyperthyroidism and ophthalmopathy. The investigators amplified TCR beta CDR3 regions from RNA transcripts. With the HTBI primer set, the TCR CDR3 went through a first round of RT-PCR. TCRdb used MiXCR to reprocess the multiplex PCR reads, holding one entry per CDR3 protein. Found here are around 610,000 distinct CDR3 sequences, roughly 14% of them singletons; the top ten hold around 4.1%. The sequencing input was blood. These receptors all come from a woman aged 40 to 49 with Graves' ophthalmopathy.

This clonotype turned up a few times. This chain links TRBV7-2 with TRBJ2-7; 8 bases line up with TRBD2. The length of the CDR3 is 15 residues. V shed 2 bases, J shed 0 bases, and the junction held 3 bases outside the gene matches. Looked up from germline, CDR1 is SGHTA and CDR2 is FQGNSA. CDR3 nucleotides: TGTGCCAGCAGCTTAATCACTAGCGGCTCCTACGAGCAGTACTTC. Its translation: CASSLITSGSYEQYF.

This clonotype was seen repeatedly, ten times or more. V usage is TRBV12-5 and J usage is TRBJ2-3; D might be TRBD2 (6 bases). Germline CDR1 reads LGHNT; CDR2 reads FRNRAP. The CDR3 loop spans 14 amino acids. Trimming left V 5 bases short and J 2 bases short, with 11 bases between. For the CDR3, the DNA is TGTGCTAGTGGTCGCGGGACTGCCACAGATACGCAGTATTTT. Translation: CASGRGTATDTQYF. Filled out from reference TRBV12-5 and TRBJ2-3, the complete variable domain reads DARVTQTPRHKVTEMGQEVTMRCQPILGHNTVFWYRQTMMQGLELLAYFRNRAPLDDSGMPKDRFSAEMPDATLATLKIQPSEPRDSAVYFCASGRGTATDTQYFGPGTRLTVL.

The chain uses TRBV7-8 and TRBJ2-5, with TRBD1 as a possible D gene (6 bases). The V and J ends lost 5 bases and 1 base respectively, with 20 bases between them. Germline V lookup: CDR1 SGHVS, CDR2 FQNEAQ. The CDR3 spans 17 residues. The CDR3 loop is CASSPTGTTGIQETQYF. The CDR3 nucleotides read TGTGCCAGCAGCCCTACGGGAACCACAGGGATCCAAGAGACCCAGTACTTC.

The genes are TRBV20-1 and TRBJ2-7; 7 bases are shared with TRBD2. CDR3 length: 15 amino acids. The V and J ends lost 0 bases and 7 bases, in that order; junction bases with no gene match: 12. Germline V gives CDR1 DFQATT, CDR2 SNEGSKA (reference sequence). Written as DNA, the CDR3 is TGCAGTGCTAGAGATGGGTGGGGGAGGGCCTGGGAGCAGTACTTC. Its protein product is CSARDGWGRAWEQYF.

This clonotype was seen repeatedly, ten times or more. This chain links TRBV6-1 with TRBJ1-1; no definite D call. The CDR3 sequence is 14 residues long. The germline V gene encodes CDR1 MNHNS and CDR2 SASEGT. Trimming took off 7 bases at V and 5 bases at J, with 17 bases between the two ends. The CDR3 nucleotides read TGTGCCAGCAAGGGTTGGGCCACGGCGACTGAAGCTTTCTTT. It yields the protein CASKGWATATEAFF.